This T cell receptor beta chain was identified in a study of T cells in Graves' hyperthyroidism and ophthalmopathy. Study-wide results and limits: A model of 13 V-J pairs discriminated ophthalmopathy from stable hyperthyroidism.

At least ten counts were recorded for this clonotype. Its antigen remains unknown. TCR beta CDR3 region amplification was performed from RNA transcripts. The TCR CDR3 was amplified in a first-round RT-PCR using the HTBI primer set. TCRdb reprocessed the multiplex PCR reads via MiXCR and lists one record per CDR3 protein. The sample records 690,000 or so distinct CDR3 sequences, around 19% being singletons. With V trimmed by 5 bases and J by 5 bases, 12 bases remained unmatched. The germline V gene encodes CDR1 ENHRY and CDR2 SYGVKD. The CDR3 has 16 residues. Out of over 9 ml of fresh peripheral blood came the PBMCs.

The sequenced sample consisted of blood. The chain recombines TRBV10-3 with TRBJ1-1; 9 bases map to TRBD1. The TCR comes from a woman in her forties or fifties with Graves' hyperthyroidism that later progressed to Graves' ophthalmopathy. CDR3 DNA sequence: TGTGCCATCAGTCCGGGACAGGGATCCGGCGGGACTGAAGCTTTCTTT. This codes for CAISPGQGSGGTEAFF.